This record covers a single T cell receptor beta chain. This record belongs to a study of blood T cell repertoires in COVID-19. Clones were read by immunoSEQ multiplex PCR, and TCRdb kept only the in-frame ones, dropping some. The repertoire has roughly 160,000 clones, 83% of them found once; the top ten carry under 2.5%. Sequencing was performed on peripheral blood. This TCR came from a woman older than 75 with acute or convalescent COVID-19.

CDR3 sequence reads: CATSRDGGQGPGEAFF. The CDR3 DNA reads TGTGCCACCAGCAGAGATGGGGGCCAGGGGCCGGGTGAAGCTTTCTTT. J is TRBJ1-1 and V is TRBV15; D possibly corresponds to TRBD1 (6 bases). Trimming took off 0 bases at V and 7 bases at J, with 18 bases between the two ends. The germline V gene encodes CDR1 LNHNV and CDR2 YYDKDF (reference sequence). The CDR3 is made up of 16 amino acids.